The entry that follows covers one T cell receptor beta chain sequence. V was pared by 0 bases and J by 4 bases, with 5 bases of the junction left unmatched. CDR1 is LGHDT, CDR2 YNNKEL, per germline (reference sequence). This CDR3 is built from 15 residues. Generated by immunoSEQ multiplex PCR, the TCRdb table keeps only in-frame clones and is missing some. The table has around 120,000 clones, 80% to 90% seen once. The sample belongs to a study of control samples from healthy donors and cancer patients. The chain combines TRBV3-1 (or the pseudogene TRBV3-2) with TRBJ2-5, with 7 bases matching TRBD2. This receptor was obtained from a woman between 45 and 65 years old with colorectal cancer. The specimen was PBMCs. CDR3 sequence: CASSQDGLVTETQYF. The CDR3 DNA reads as TGTGCCAGCAGCCAAGACGGACTAGTAACAGAGACCCAGTACTTC.